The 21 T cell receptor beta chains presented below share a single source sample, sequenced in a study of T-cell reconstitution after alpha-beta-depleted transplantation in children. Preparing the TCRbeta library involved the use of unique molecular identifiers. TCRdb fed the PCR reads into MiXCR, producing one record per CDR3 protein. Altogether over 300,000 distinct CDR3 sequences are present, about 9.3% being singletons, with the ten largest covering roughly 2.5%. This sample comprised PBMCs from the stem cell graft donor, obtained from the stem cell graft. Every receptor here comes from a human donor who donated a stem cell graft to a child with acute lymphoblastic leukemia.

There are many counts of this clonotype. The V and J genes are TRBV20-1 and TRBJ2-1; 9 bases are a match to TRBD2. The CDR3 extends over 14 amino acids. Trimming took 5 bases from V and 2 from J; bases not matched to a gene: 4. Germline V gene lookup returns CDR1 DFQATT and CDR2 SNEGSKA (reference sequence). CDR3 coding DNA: TGCAGTGCTCGGGGACTAGCAGCCTACAATGAGCAGTTCTTC. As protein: CSARGLAAYNEQFF.

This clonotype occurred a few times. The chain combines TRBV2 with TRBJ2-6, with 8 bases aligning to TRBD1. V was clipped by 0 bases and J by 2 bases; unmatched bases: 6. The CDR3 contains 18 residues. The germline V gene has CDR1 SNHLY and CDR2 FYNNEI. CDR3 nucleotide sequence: TGTGCCAGCAGTGAAGCGCAGGGGGCGATACCTGGGGCCAACGTCCTGACTTTC. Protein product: CASSEAQGAIPGANVLTF.

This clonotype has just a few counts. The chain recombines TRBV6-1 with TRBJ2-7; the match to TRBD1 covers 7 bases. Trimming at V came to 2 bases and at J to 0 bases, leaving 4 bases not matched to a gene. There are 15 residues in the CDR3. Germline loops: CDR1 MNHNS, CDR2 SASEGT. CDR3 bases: TGTGCCAGCAGTGAATGGGACAGTGACTCCTACGAGCAGTACTTC. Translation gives CASSEWDSDSYEQYF.

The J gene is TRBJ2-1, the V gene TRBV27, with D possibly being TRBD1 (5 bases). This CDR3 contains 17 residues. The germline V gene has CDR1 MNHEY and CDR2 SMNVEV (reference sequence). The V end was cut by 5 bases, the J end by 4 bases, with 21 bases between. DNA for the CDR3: TGTGCCAGCAGTCCCCGACAGATCTTCACCAGATACAATGAGCAGTTCTTC. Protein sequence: CASSPRQIFTRYNEQFF.

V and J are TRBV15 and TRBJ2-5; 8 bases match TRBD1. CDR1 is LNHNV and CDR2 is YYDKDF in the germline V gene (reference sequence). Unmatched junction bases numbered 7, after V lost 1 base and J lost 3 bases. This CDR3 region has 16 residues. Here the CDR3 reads CATSRVTGDLKETQYF. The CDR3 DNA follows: TGTGCCACCAGCAGAGTGACAGGGGACCTAAAAGAGACCCAGTACTTC.

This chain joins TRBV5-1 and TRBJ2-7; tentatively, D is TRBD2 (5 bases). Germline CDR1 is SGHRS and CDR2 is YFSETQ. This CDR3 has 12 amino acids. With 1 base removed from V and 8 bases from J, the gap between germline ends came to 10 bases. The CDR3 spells CASSLIGEQQYF. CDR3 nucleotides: TGCGCCAGCAGCTTGATCGGGGAGCAGCAGTACTTC.

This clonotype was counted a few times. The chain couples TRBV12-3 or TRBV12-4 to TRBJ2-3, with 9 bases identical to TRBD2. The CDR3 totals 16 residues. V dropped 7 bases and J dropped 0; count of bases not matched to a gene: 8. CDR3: CASNSKREASTDTQYF. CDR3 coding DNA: TGTGCCAGCAATTCTAAGCGGGAGGCTAGCACAGATACGCAGTATTTT.

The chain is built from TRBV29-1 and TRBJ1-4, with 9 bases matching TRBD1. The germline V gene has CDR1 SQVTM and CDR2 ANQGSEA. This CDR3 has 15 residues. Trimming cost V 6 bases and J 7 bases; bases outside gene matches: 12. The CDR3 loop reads CSVGIRGTGTEKLFF. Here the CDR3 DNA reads TGCAGCGTGGGAATTCGCGGGACAGGGACTGAAAAACTGTTTTTT. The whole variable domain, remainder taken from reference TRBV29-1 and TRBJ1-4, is SAVISQKPSRDICQRGTSLTIQCQVDSQVTMMFWYRQQPGQSLTLIATANQGSEATYESGFVIDKFPISRPNLTFSTLTVSNMSPEDSSIYLCSVGIRGTGTEKLFFGSGTQLSVL.

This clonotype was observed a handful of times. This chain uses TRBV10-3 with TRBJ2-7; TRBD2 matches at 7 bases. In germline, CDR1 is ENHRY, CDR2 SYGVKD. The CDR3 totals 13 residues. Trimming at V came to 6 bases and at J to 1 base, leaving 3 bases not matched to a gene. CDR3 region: CAIREGGSYEQYF. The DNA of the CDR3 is TGTGCCATCAGGGAGGGAGGGTCCTACGAGCAGTACTTC.

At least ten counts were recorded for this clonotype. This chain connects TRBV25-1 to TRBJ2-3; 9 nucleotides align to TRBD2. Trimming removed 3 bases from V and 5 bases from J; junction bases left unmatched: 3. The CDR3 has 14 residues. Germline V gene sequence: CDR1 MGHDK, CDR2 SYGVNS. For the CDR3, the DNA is TGTGCCAGCAGTGATCGAGCGGGAGGAGATACGCAGTATTTT. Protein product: CASSDRAGGDTQYF.

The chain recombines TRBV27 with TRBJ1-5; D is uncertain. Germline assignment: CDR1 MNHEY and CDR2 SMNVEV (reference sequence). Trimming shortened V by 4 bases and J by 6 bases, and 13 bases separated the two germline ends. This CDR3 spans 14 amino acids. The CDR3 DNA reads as TGTGCCAGCAGTTCGTACAGCGCAGGTCAGCCCCAGCATTTT. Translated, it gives CASSSYSAGQPQHF.

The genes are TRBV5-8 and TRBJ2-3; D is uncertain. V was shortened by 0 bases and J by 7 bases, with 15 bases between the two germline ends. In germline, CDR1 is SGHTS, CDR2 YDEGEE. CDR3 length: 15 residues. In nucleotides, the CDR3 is TGTGCCAGCAGCTTGGAACAGCACCTTTGGTATACGCAGTATTTT. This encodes CASSLEQHLWYTQYF.

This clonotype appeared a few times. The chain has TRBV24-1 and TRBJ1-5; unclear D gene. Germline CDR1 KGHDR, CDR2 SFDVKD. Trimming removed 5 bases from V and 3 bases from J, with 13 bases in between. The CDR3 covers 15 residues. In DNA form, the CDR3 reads TGTGCCACCAGTGGCCTCCTGATAGCCAATCAGCCCCAGCATTTT. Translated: CATSGLLIANQPQHF.

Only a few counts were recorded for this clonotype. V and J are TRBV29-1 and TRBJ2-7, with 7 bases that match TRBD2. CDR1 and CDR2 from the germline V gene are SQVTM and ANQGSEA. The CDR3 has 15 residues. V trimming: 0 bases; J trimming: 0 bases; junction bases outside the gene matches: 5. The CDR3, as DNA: TGCAGCGTTGAAGAGGGCGGGGGAAACTCCTACGAGCAGTACTTC. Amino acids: CSVEEGGGNSYEQYF.

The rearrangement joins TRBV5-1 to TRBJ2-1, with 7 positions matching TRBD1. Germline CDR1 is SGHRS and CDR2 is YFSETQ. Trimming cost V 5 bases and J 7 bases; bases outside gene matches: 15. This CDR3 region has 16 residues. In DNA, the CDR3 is TGCGCCAGCAGGAGGAGCCCCGCAGGGGGTAAAAATGAGCAGTTCTTC. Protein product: CASRRSPAGGKNEQFF.

The CDR3 loop is CASSPGTYSTYEQYF. CDR3 DNA: TGTGCCAGCAGCCCCGGGACGTACTCGACCTACGAGCAGTACTTC. The chain links TRBV6-1 to TRBJ2-7, with D tentatively TRBD1 or TRBD2 (5 bases each). V was shortened by 6 bases and J by 2 bases, with 17 bases between the two germline ends. The germline gives CDR1 MNHNS, CDR2 SASEGT. The CDR3 sequence is 15 residues long.

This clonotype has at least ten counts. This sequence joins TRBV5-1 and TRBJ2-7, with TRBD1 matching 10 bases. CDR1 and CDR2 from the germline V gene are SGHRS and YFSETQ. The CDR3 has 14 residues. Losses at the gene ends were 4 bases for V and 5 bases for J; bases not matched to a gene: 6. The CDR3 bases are TGCGCCAGCAGCCCCGGGACAGGGGTCGACGAGCAGTACTTC. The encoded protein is CASSPGTGVDEQYF.

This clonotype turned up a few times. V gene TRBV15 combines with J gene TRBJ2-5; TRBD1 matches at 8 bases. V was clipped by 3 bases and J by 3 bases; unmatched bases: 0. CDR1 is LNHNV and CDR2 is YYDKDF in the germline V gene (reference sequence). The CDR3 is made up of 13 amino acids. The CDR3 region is CATSRGQEETQYF. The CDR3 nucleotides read TGTGCCACCAGCAGGGGACAGGAAGAGACCCAGTACTTC.

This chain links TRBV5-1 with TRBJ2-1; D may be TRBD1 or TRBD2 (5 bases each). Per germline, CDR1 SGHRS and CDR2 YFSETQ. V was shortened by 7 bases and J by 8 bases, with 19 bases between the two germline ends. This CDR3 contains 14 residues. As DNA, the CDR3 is TGCGCCAGCGGGACCTTAGGGGTCGAGGATGAGCAGTTCTTC. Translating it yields CASGTLGVEDEQFF. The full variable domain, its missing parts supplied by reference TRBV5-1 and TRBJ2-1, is KAGVTQTPRYLIKTRGQQVTLSCSPISGHRSVSWYQQTPGQGLQFLFEYFSETQRNKGNFPGRFSGRQFSNSRSEMNVSTLELGDSALYLCASGTLGVEDEQFFGPGTRLTVL.

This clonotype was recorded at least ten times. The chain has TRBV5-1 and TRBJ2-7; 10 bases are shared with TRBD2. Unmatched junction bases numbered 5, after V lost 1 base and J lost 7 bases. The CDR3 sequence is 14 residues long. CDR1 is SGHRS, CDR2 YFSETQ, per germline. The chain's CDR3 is CASSLTSGTGEQYF. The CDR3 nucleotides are TGCGCCAGCAGCTTGACTAGCGGGACGGGGGAGCAGTACTTC.

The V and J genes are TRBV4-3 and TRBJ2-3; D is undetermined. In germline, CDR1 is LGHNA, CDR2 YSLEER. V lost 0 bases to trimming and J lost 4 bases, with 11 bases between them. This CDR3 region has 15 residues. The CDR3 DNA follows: TGCGCCAGCAGCCAAGAATACTACTCCCCAGATACGCAGTATTTT. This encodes CASSQEYYSPDTQYF.